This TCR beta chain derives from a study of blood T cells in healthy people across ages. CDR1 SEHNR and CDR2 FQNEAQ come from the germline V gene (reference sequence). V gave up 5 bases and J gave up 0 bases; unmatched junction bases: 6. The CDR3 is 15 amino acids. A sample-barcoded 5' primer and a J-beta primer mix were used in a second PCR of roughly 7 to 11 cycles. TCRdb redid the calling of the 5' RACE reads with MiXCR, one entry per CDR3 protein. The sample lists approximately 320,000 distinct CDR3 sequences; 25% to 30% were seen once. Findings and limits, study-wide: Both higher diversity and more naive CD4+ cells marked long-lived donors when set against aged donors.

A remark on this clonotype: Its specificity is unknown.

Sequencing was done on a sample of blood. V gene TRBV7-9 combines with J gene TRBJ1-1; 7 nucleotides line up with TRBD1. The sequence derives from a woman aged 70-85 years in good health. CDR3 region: CASSPRDRLNTEAFF. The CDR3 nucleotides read TGTGCCAGCAGCCCCCGGGACAGACTGAACACTGAAGCTTTCTTT.